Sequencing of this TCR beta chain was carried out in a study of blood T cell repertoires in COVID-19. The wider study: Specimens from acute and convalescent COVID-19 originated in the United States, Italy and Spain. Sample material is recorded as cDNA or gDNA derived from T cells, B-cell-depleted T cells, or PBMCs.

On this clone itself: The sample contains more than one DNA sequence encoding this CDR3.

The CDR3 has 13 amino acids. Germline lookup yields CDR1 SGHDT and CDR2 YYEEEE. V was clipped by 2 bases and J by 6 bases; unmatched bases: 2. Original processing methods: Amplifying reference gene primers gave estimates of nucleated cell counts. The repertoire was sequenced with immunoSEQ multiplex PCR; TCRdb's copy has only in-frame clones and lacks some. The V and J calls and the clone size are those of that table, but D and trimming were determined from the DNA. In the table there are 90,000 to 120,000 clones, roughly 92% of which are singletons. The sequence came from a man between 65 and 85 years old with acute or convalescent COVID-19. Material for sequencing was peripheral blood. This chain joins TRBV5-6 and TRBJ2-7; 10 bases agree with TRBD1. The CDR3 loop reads CASSFGQGGEQYF. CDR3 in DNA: TGTGCCAGCAGCTTCGGACAGGGGGGCGAGCAGTACTTC.